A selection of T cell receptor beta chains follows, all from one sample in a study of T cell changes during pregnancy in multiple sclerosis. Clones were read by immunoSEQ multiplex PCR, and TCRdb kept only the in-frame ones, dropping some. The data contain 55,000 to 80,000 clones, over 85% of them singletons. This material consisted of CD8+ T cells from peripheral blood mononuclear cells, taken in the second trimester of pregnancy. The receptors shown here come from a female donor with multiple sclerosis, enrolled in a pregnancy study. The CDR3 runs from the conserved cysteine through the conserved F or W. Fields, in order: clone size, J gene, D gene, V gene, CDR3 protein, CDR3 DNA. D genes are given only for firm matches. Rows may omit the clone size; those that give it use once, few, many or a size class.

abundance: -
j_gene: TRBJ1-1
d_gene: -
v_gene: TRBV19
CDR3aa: CASSIWHLDTEAFF
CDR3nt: TGTGCCAGTAGTATCTGGCATCTGGACACTGAAGCTTTCTTT

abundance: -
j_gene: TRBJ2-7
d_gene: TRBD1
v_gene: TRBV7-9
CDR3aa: CASSLVRDRGEYEQYF
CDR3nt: TGTGCCAGCAGCTTAGTCCGGGACAGGGGTGAATACGAGCAGTACTTC

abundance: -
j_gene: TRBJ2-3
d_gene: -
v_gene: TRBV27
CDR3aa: CASTAGITDTQYF
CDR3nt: TGTGCCAGCACCGCGGGTATCACAGATACGCAGTATTTT

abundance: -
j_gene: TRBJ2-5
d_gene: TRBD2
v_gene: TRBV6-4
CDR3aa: CASSELAGEGETQYF
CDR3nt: TGTGCCAGCAGTGAACTAGCGGGAGAGGGGGAGACCCAGTACTTC

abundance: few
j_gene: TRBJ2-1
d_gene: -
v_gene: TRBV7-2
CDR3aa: CASREGNYYEQFF
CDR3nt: TGTGCCAGCAGGGAGGGCAATTACTATGAGCAGTTCTTC

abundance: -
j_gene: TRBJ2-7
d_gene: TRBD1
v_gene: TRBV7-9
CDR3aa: CASSQPRDRGLYEQYF
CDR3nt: TGTGCCAGCAGCCAACCACGGGACAGGGGTCTCTACGAGCAGTACTTC

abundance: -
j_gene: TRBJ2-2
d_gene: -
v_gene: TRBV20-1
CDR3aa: CSARATGELFF
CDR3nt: TGCAGTGCTAGAGCGACCGGGGAGCTGTTTTTT

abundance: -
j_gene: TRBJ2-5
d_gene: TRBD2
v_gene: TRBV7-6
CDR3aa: CASRRLALPGETQYF
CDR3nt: TGTGCCAGCCGCCGACTAGCGCTTCCGGGGGAGACCCAGTACTTC

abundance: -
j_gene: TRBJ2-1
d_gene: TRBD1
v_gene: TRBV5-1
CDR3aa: CATSGTDSYNEQFF
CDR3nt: TGCGCCACATCAGGGACAGACTCCTACAATGAGCAGTTCTTC

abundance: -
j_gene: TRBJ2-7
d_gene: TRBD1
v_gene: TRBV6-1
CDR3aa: CASSAPGQLLSYEQYF
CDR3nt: TGTGCCAGCAGTGCACCGGGACAGTTGCTCTCCTACGAGCAGTACTTC

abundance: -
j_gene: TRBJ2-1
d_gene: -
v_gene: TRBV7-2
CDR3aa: CASSPRQEGRAEQFF
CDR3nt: TGTGCCAGCAGCCCACGACAGGAAGGCCGCGCTGAGCAGTTCTTC

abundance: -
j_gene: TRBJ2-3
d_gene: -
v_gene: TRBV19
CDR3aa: CASRGWEAQYF
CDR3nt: TGTGCCAGTAGAGGCTGGGAGGCGCAGTATTTT

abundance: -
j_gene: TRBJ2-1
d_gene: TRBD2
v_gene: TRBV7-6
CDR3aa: CASSLAGGKNEQFF
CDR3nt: TGTGCCAGCAGCTTAGCGGGAGGGAAAAATGAGCAGTTCTTC

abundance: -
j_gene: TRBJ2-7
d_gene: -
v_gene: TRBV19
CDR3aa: CAPGEEQYF
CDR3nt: TGTGCCCCCGGTGAGGAGCAGTACTTC

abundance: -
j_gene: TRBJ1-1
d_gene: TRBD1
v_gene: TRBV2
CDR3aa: CANPTGKNTEAFF
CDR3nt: TGTGCCAACCCGACAGGGAAGAACACTGAAGCTTTCTTT

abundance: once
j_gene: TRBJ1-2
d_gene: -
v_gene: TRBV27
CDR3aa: CASSSLISPGYGYTF
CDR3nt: TGTGCCAGCAGTTCACTGATCTCGCCAGGCTATGGCTACACCTTC

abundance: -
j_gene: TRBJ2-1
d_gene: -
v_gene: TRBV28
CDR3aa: CASSVRESSRNEQFF
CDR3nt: TGTGCCAGCAGCGTTCGGGAATCAAGTAGGAATGAGCAGTTCTTC

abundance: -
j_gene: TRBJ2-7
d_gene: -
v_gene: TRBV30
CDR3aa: CAWSVGGREQYF
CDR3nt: TGTGCCTGGAGTGTTGGCGGAAGGGAGCAGTACTTC

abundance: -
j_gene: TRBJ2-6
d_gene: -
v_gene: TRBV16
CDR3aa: CASSKNIFSGANVLTF
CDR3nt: TGTGCCAGCAGCAAAAATATATTCTCTGGGGCCAACGTCCTGACTTTC

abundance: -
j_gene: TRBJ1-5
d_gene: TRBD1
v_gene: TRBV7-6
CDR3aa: CASSLVETGGDSNQPQHF
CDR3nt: TGTGCCAGCAGCTTAGTCGAGACAGGGGGGGATAGCAATCAGCCCCAGCATTTT

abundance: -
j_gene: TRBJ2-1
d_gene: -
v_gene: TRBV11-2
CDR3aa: CASSGTRDLNNEQFF
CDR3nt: TGTGCCAGCAGCGGAACCCGGGACTTGAACAATGAGCAGTTCTTC

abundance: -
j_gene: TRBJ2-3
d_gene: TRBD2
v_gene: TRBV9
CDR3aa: CASSESGSSVVDTQYF
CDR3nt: TGTGCCAGCAGCGAGAGCGGGAGCTCAGTGGTAGATACGCAGTATTTT

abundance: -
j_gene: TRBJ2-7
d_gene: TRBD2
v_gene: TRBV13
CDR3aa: CASSLGRGRASYEQYF
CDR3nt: TGTGCCAGCAGCTTAGGCCGAGGGAGGGCCTCCTACGAGCAGTACTTC

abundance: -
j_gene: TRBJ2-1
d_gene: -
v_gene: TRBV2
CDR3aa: CASSGGNEQFF
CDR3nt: TGTGCCAGCAGTGGCGGGAATGAGCAGTTCTTC

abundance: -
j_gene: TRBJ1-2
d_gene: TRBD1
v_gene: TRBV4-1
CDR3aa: CASSQDRGWQGDGYTF
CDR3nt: TGCGCCAGCAGCCAAGATCGGGGCTGGCAGGGGGATGGCTACACCTTC

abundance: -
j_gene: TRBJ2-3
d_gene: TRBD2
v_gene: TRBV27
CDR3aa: CASSPPGLGWADTQYF
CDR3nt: TGTGCCAGCAGTCCCCCGGGACTAGGGTGGGCAGATACGCAGTATTTT

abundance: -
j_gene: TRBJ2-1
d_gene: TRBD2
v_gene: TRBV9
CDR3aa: CASTGTSGNHEQFF
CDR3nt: TGTGCCAGCACAGGGACTAGCGGGAACCATGAGCAGTTCTTC

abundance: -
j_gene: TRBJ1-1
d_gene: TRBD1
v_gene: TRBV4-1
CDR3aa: CASSPGTGEGTEAFF
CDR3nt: TGCGCCAGCAGCCCTGGGACAGGGGAAGGAACTGAAGCTTTCTTT

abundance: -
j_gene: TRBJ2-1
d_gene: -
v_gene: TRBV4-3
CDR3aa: CASSQENWGSSRSYEQFF
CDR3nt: TGCGCCAGCAGCCAAGAAAATTGGGGCAGCAGTCGGTCCTATGAGCAGTTCTTC

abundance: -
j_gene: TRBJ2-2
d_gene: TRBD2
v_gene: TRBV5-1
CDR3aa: CASRMGGQAGELFF
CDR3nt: TGCGCCAGCAGAATGGGAGGGCAAGCCGGGGAGCTGTTTTTT

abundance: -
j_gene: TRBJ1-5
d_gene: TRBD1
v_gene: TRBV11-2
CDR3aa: CASSATGGNQPQHF
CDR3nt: TGTGCCAGCAGCGCAACAGGGGGCAATCAGCCCCAGCATTTT

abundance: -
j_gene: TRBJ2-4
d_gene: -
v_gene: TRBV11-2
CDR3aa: CASSLGGRGRNIQYF
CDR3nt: TGTGCCAGCAGCTTAGGGGGAAGGGGCAGGAACATTCAGTACTTC

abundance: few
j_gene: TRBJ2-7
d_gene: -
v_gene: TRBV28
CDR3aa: CASKGNGQYF
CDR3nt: TGTGCCAGCAAGGGGAATGGGCAGTACTTC

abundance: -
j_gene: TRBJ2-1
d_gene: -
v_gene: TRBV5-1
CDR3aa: CASSLGGGPYNEQFF
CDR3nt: TGCGCCAGCAGCTTGGGAGGGGGACCCTACAATGAGCAGTTCTTC

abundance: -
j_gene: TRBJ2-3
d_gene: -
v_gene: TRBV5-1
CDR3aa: CASAMEGSSADTQYF
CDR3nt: TGCGCCAGCGCCATGGAGGGGAGCTCAGCGGATACGCAGTATTTT

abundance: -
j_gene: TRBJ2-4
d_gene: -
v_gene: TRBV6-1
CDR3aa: CASSEENGVAKNIQYF
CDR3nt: TGTGCCAGCAGTGAAGAGAACGGAGTAGCCAAAAACATTCAGTACTTC

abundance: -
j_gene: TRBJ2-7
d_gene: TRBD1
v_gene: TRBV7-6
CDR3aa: CASSLIGQGVREQYF
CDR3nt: TGTGCCAGCAGCTTAATCGGACAGGGAGTACGCGAGCAGTACTTC

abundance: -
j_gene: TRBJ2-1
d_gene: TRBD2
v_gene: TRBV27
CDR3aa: CASSSGTSSYNEQFF
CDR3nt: TGTGCCAGCAGTTCCGGGACTAGCTCGTACAATGAGCAGTTCTTC

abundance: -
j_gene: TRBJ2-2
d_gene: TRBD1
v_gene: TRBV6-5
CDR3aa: CASRQGANTGELFF
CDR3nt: TGTGCCAGCAGACAGGGGGCGAACACCGGGGAGCTGTTTTTT

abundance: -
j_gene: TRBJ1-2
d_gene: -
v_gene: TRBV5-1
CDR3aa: CASSLAIRYNYGYTF
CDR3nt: TGCGCCAGCAGCTTGGCAATCAGGTATAACTATGGCTACACCTTC

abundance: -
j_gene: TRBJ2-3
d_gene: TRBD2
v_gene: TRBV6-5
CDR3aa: CASSYSPAGGPDTQYF
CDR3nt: TGTGCCAGCAGTTACTCCCCCGCGGGAGGGCCCGATACGCAGTATTTT

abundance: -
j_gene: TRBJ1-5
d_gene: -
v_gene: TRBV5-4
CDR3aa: CASSEGGTQPQHF
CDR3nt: TGTGCCAGCAGCGAAGGGGGAACCCAGCCCCAGCATTTT

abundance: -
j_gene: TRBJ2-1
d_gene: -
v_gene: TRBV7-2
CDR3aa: CASSPELPGNSYNEQFF
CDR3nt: TGTGCCAGCAGCCCTGAATTACCGGGAAATTCCTACAATGAGCAGTTCTTC

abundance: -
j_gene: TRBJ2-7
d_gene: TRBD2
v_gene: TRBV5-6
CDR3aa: CASSSLAGRYDEQYF
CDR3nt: TGTGCCAGCAGCTCATTAGCGGGGCGTTATGACGAGCAGTACTTC

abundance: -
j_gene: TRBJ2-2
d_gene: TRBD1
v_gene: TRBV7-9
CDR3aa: CASSDDQGARTGELFF
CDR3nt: TGTGCCAGCAGCGACGACCAGGGGGCGCGGACCGGGGAGCTGTTTTTT

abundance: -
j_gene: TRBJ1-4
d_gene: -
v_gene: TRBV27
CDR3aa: CASTNLGGYEKLFF
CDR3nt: TGTGCCAGCACCAACTTGGGGGGGTATGAAAAACTGTTTTTT

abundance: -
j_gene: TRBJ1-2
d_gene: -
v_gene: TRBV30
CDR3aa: CAWSVGQGNYGYTF
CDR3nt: TGTGCCTGGAGTGTTGGTCAGGGGAACTATGGCTACACCTTC

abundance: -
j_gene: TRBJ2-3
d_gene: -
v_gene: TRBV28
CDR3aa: CASSLAAADTQYF
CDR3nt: TGTGCCAGCAGTTTAGCCGCGGCAGATACGCAGTATTTT

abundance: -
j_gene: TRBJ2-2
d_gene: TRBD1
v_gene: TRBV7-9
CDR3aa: CASSPWTGGAASTGELFF
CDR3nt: TGTGCCAGCAGTCCCTGGACAGGGGGCGCGGCTAGCACCGGGGAGCTGTTTTTT

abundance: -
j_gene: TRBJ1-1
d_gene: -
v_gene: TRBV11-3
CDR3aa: CASSLGLYTEAFF
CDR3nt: TGTGCCAGCAGCTTAGGTCTGTATACTGAAGCTTTCTTT

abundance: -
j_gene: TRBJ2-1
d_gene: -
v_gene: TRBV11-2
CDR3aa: CASSLGLTGNYNEQFF
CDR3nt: TGTGCCAGCAGCTTAGGCCTTACAGGGAACTACAATGAGCAGTTCTTC